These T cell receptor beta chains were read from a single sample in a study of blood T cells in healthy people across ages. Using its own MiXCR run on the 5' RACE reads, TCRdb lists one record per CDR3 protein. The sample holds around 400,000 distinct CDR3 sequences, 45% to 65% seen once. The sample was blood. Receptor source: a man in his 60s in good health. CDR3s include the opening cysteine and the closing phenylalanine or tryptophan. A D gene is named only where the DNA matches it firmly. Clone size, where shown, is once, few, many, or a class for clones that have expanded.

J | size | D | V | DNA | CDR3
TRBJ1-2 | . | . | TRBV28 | TGTGCCAGCAGAATTGACATTTCGGATGGCTACACCTTC | CASRIDISDGYTF
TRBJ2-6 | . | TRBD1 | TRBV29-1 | TGCAGCGTTGTCCAAGGGACAGGGAGGTCTGGGGCCAACGTCCTGACTTTC | CSVVQGTGRSGANVLTF
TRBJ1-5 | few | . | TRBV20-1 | TGCAGTGCTAGAGATTTCGAAGGGCAAGGGCCCCAGCATTTT | CSARDFEGQGPQHF
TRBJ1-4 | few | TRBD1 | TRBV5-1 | TGCGCCAGCAGCTTGGGACAGGGCCCCGAAAAACTGTTTTTT | CASSLGQGPEKLFF
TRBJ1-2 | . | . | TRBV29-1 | TGCAGCGTACAGGGACTTAACTATGGCTACACCTTC | CSVQGLNYGYTF
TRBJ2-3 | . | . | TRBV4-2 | TGTGCCAGCACCCCAGGGGGGCAAGATACGCAGTATTTT | CASTPGGQDTQYF
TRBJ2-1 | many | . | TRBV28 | TGTGCCAGCAGTTTACTCCAGGGTCGCAATGAGCAGTTCTTC | CASSLLQGRNEQFF
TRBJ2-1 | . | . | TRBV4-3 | TGCGCCAGCAGCCAAGATAAGGGAGCACGATGCAATGAGCAGTTCTTC | CASSQDKGARCNEQFF
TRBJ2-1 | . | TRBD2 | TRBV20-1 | TGCAGTGCCAGGCCGACACTAGCGGGAACTTCCTACAATGAGCAGTTCTTC | CSARPTLAGTSYNEQFF
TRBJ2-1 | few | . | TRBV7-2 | TGTGCCAGCAGCTTAGGGGCGGGCCACTCCTCGGAGCAGTTCTTC | CASSLGAGHSSEQFF
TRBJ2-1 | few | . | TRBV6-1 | TGTGCCAGCAGTGAAGTCGGGGCGGCTAGGGATGAGCAGTTCTTC | CASSEVGAARDEQFF
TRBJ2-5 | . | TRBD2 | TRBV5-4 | TGTGCCAGCAGCCCGGCAGGGACTAGCGGTCAAGAGACCCAGTACTTC | CASSPAGTSGQETQYF
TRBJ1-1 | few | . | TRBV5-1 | TGCGCCAGCAGCTTGGGGGGGGCCCTCGGCACTGAAGCTTTCTTT | CASSLGGALGTEAFF
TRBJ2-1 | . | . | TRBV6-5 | TGTGCCAGCAGTCAAACCAGCAATGAGCAGTTCTTC | CASSQTSNEQFF
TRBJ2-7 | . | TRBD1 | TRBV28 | TGTGCCAGCAGTCCCACAGGGGGCCCGCGGCCCGAGCAGTACTTC | CASSPTGGPRPEQYF
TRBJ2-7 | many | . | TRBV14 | TGTGCCAGCAGCCAAGGTCGCAGCTCCTACGAGCAGTACTTC | CASSQGRSSYEQYF
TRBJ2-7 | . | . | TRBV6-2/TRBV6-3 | TGTGCCAGCAGCTCTGGACGGCCCAGCTCCTACAATGAGCAGTACTTC | CASSSGRPSSYNEQYF
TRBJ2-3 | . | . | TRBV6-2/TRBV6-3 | TGTGCCAGCAGCCTCGTTTTTAGGGCAGATACGCAGTATTTT | CASSLVFRADTQYF
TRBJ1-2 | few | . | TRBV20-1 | TGCAGTGCTACCCGACAGTCAATGGAAGGCTACACCTTC | CSATRQSMEGYTF
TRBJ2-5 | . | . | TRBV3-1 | TGTGCCAGCAGCCAAGTGGACATCCACGAGACCCAGTACTTC | CASSQVDIHETQYF
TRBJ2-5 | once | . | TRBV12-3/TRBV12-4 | TGTACCAGCAGCCTCGGACAGACCCAAGAGACCCAGTACTTC | CTSSLGQTQETQYF
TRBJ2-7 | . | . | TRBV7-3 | TGTGCCAGCAGCCCGGGGGGGACAGCTCCTTACAATGAGCAGTACTTC | CASSPGGTAPYNEQYF
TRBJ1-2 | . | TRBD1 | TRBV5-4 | TGTGCCAGCAGCTCCGCCGGGACAGCCTCCTCCTATGGCTACACCTTC | CASSSAGTASSYGYTF
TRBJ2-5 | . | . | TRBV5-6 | TGTGCCAGCAGCCTAAGGGGGGGGGGCGAAGAGACCCAGTACTTC | CASSLRGGGEETQYF
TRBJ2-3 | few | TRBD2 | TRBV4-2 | TGTGCCAGCAGCCAGCTGCGCAGCGGGGGACCGTCTGATACGCAGTATTTT | CASSQLRSGGPSDTQYF
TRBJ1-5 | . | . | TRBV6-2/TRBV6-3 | TGTGCCAGCAGTTACTCGACGTCACAAATCAGGGTCCAGCCCCAGCATTTT | CASSYSTSQIRVQPQHF
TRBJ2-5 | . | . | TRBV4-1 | TGCGCCAGCAGCCAAGATTGGGTGCAAGAGACCCAGTACTTC | CASSQDWVQETQYF
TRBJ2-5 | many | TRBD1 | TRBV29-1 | TGCAGCGTTAAGGGGGCAGGCTCCGCCACCCAGTACTTC | CSVKGAGSATQYF
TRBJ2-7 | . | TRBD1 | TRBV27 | TGTGCCAGCAGTTTATCCTCCTTACGGACAGGGGCCTACGAGCAGTACTTC | CASSLSSLRTGAYEQYF
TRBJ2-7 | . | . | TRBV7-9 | TGTGCCGGCAGCTTAGCAGGAAAGGGTCTCGAGCAGTACTTC | CAGSLAGKGLEQYF
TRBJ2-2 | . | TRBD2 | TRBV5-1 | TGCGCCAGCAGCTTGGTGGGACTAGCGGGGGACTACACCGGGGAGCTGTTTTTT | CASSLVGLAGDYTGELFF
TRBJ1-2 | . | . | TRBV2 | TGTGCCAGCAGCTCCCCTGGGGACTATGGCTACACCTTC | CASSSPGDYGYTF
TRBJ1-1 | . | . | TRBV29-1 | TGCAGCGTTGAAGATTCGGGTGGTCGGGGAGTCACTGAAGCTTTCTTT | CSVEDSGGRGVTEAFF
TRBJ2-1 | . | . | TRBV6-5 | TGTGCCAGCAGTTCGCGAATGAGCTCCTACAATGAGCAGTTCTTC | CASSSRMSSYNEQFF
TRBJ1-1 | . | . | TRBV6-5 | TGTGCCAGCAGTTACTCACTCGGAACAGGACCCACTGAAGCTTTCTTT | CASSYSLGTGPTEAFF
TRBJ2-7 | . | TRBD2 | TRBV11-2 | TGTGCCAGCAGCCGAGGTGGTAGCGGGTCCACCTACGAGCAGTACTTC | CASSRGGSGSTYEQYF
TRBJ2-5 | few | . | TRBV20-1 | TGCAGTGCCCCGTTTGAGACCCAGTACTTC | CSAPFETQYF
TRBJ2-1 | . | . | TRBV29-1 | TGCAGCGTTGAAATCCGCGACAATGAGCAGTTCTTC | CSVEIRDNEQFF
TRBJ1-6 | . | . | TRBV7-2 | TGTGCCAGCAGCTCGGACACTGCTCGTAATTCACCCCTCCACTTT | CASSSDTARNSPLHF
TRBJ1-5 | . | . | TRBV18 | TGTGCCAGCTCAGGGTCCTCGGGGGAGAATCAGCCCCAGCATTTT | CASSGSSGENQPQHF
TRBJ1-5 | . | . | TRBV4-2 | TGTGCCAGCAGCCAAGATAGGTCTGGGTATCAGCCCCCGCATTTT | CASSQDRSGYQPPHF
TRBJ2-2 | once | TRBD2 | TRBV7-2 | TGTGCCAGCAGCTTAGTAACTAGCGGGACCAACACCGGGGAGCTGTTTTTT | CASSLVTSGTNTGELFF